This T cell receptor (beta chain) was obtained from a study of cytomegalovirus exposure and HLA in healthy donors. General study points: The majority of TCR sequences were rare, yet some public TCRs appeared in many donors. The investigators catalogued 150 to 200 TCR beta chains as cytomegalovirus-associated.

Germline lookup yields CDR1 LGHNA and CDR2 YNFKEQ. The V segment lost 6 bases and the J segment 3 bases; nucleotides outside the gene matches: 6. There are 15 residues in the CDR3. Only in-frame clones appear in the TCRdb table, and some are missing; sequencing was by immunoSEQ multiplex PCR. Here the sample spans about 110,000 clones, almost 96% being singletons. Remarks on this clone: Its target is unknown.

These donors were members of the approximately 110-subject validation cohort, a group separate from the approximately 640-subject first cohort. The clonotype originates from a woman younger than 35 in good health and CMV-seronegative. The chain joins TRBV4-2 to TRBJ1-1, with 11 bases that match TRBD1. What was sequenced was PBMCs. CDR3 nucleotide sequence: TGTGCCAGCAGAAGGGGACAGGGGGACTACACTGAAGCTTTCTTT. It yields the protein CASRRGQGDYTEAFF.